The 28 T cell receptor beta chains given below trace back to one sample, sequenced in a study of CD8+CD57+ T cells in acquired aplastic anemia. TCR beta VDJ and CDR3 were profiled, and genomic DNA was the template. TCRdb passed the reads through MiXCR, listing each CDR3 protein once. The sample includes 180,000 or so distinct CDR3 sequences, 40% to 50% of them seen just once. Sequenced sample: sorted CD4+, CD8+, or CD8+CD57+ T cells (not recorded which) from PBMCs. Source of these receptors: a human donor in good health.

The chain joins TRBV15 to TRBJ2-3; D gene unclear. V was pared by 0 bases and J by 6 bases, with 7 bases between. The CDR3 spans 13 residues. Germline V gene data show CDR1 as LNHNV and CDR2 as YYDKDF (reference sequence). CDR3 nucleotides: TGTGCCACCAGCAGAGATCCTGCGGATACGCAGTATTTT. This codes for CATSRDPADTQYF.

The gene calls are TRBV5-8 and TRBJ1-2; the D gene is possibly TRBD1 (6 bases). The V gene lost 1 base and the J gene lost 8 bases, with 18 bases spanning the gap. The CDR3 length is 15 residues. Germline V gives CDR1 SGHTS, CDR2 YDEGEE. The CDR3 loop reads CASSLLSGEKRGYTF. CDR3 coding DNA: TGTGCCAGCAGCTTGTTGTCAGGGGAAAAGAGGGGCTACACCTTC.

The CDR3 protein is CAWSVSLNTEAFF. As DNA, the CDR3 is TGTGCCTGGAGTGTAAGCTTAAACACTGAAGCTTTCTTT. The chain uses TRBV30 and TRBJ1-1; D gene ambiguous. Trimming shortened V by 0 bases and J by 2 bases, and 7 bases separated the two germline ends. The CDR3 consists of 13 residues. Germline CDR1 GTSNPN, CDR2 SVGIG (reference sequence). The complete variable domain, with remaining parts taken from reference TRBV30 and TRBJ1-1, reads SQTIHQWPATLVQPVGSPLSLECTVEGTSNPNLYWYRQAAGRGLQLLFYSVGIGQISSEVPQNLSASRPQDRQFILSSKKLLLSDSGFYLCAWSVSLNTEAFFGQGTRLTVV.

The rearrangement uses TRBV6-1 and TRBJ2-3; D gene ambiguous. Trimming took 6 bases from V and 2 from J, leaving 18 bases between them. CDR1 MNHNS and CDR2 SASEGT come from the germline V gene. The CDR3 is 16 amino acids. CDR3 nucleotides: TGTGCCAGCAGCAACCCTAGGTTCGACCACACAGATACGCAGTATTTT. Its translation: CASSNPRFDHTDTQYF.

The rearrangement uses TRBV2 and TRBJ1-1, with a weak D call TRBD1 (5 bases). Germline assignment: CDR1 SNHLY and CDR2 FYNNEI. The CDR3 has 15 amino acids. V was pared by 5 bases and J by 1 base, with 14 bases between. The DNA of the CDR3 is TGTGCCAGCAGTTTGGTGGGTAGGGGGAACACTGAAGCTTTCTTT. Protein: CASSLVGRGNTEAFF.

The chain is built from TRBV6-2 or TRBV6-3 and TRBJ1-5; TRBD1 might be the D (5 bases). The CDR3 runs to 12 residues. The V end was cut by 7 bases, the J end by 5 bases, with 9 bases between. The V gene's germline CDR1 is MNHEY and CDR2 SVGEGT. CDR3 in amino acids: CASTPGYQPQHF. The CDR3, as DNA: TGTGCCAGCACTCCAGGGTATCAGCCCCAGCATTTT.

The rearrangement joins TRBV19 to TRBJ2-1; 11 positions agree with TRBD1. Trimming cost V 5 bases and J 6 bases; bases outside gene matches: 3. The germline CDR1 and CDR2 sequences are LNHDA and SQIVND (reference sequence). The CDR3 has 14 residues. This chain's CDR3 is CASSWGQGVNEQFF. The CDR3 nucleotides read TGTGCCAGTAGTTGGGGACAGGGGGTCAATGAGCAGTTCTTC.

This clonotype was found many times. The chain has TRBV11-2 and TRBJ2-3, with TRBD2 matching over 9 bases. From germline, CDR1 is SGHAT and CDR2 FQNNGV. V dropped 4 bases and J dropped 0; count of bases not matched to a gene: 5. The CDR3 spans 16 residues. CDR3 loop: CASSSRLAVSTDTQYF. The CDR3 nucleotides read TGTGCCAGCAGCTCTCGACTAGCGGTCAGCACAGATACGCAGTATTTT.

The chain is built from TRBV20-1 and TRBJ2-1, with D unresolved. Trimming left V 0 bases short and J 11 bases short, with 17 bases between. The CDR3 runs 14 residues. Germline-derived CDR1 and CDR2 are DFQATT and SNEGSKA (reference sequence). The CDR3 DNA sequence: TGCAGTGCTAGAGATCTCCTCCATGAAACCCAGCAGTTCTTC. This gives the protein CSARDLLHETQQFF.

This clonotype was observed at least ten times. This chain joins TRBV11-1 and TRBJ2-1; D may be TRBD1 or TRBD2 (5 bases each). Germline V gene sequence: CDR1 SGHAT, CDR2 FQDESV (reference sequence). The CDR3 consists of 13 residues. V dropped 5 bases and J dropped 10 bases, with 15 bases sitting between them. Here the CDR3 reads CASSPRPWGEQFF. In DNA, the CDR3 is TGTGCCAGCAGCCCCCGCCCGTGGGGGGAGCAGTTCTTC.

Worth noting for this clonotype: A much larger clone is a single base away; this may be a read error. The chain recombines TRBV19 with TRBJ1-3; no definite D call. Germline V gene data show CDR1 as LNHDA and CDR2 as SQIVND (reference sequence). The CDR3 has 13 amino acids. The CDR3 DNA is TGTGCCAGCAGCTTTATTTATGGAAACACCACATATTTT. Translation gives CASSFIYGNTTYF.

This clonotype has ten or more counts. This chain uses TRBV5-1 with TRBJ2-2; D gene uncertain. Per the germline V gene, CDR1 is SGHRS and CDR2 is YFSETQ. The CDR3 consists of 15 residues. The V and J ends lost 5 bases and 2 bases respectively, with 13 bases between them. The CDR3 protein is CASSRGQLNTGELFF. The CDR3 nucleotides are TGCGCCAGCAGTCGCGGTCAGTTAAACACCGGGGAGCTGTTTTTT.

J is TRBJ2-7 and V is TRBV19, with D tentatively TRBD1 (5 bases). Germline V gene lookup returns CDR1 LNHDA and CDR2 SQIVND (reference sequence). Trimming pared 4 bases from V and 4 bases from J, leaving 8 bases between. This CDR3 has 12 residues. The CDR3 protein is CASSNAGYEQYF. DNA for the CDR3: TGTGCCAGTAGTAACGCAGGGTACGAGCAGTACTTC.

The chain has TRBV15 and TRBJ2-7; D assignment may be TRBD1 or TRBD2 (6 bases each). This CDR3 comprises 15 residues. V lost 4 bases, J lost 1 base, and 14 bases lay in between. CDR1 and CDR2 from the germline V gene are LNHNV and YYDKDF (reference sequence). For the CDR3, the DNA is TGTGCCACCAGCATCGAGGGGGGACTTTCCTACGAGCAGTACTTC. This translates into CATSIEGGLSYEQYF.

The chain carries TRBV15 and TRBJ1-2; D is undetermined. Germline CDR1 reads LNHNV; CDR2 reads YYDKDF (reference sequence). Between the trimmed V and J ends, which lost 8 bases and 3 bases, there was a span of 10 bases. The CDR3 covers 12 residues. The CDR3, as DNA: TGTGCCACCGGTCCAGATTACTATGGCTACACCTTC. This encodes CATGPDYYGYTF.

Worth noting for this clonotype: A much larger clone lies a single base off, so this may be a read error. V usage is TRBV3-1 and J usage is TRBJ2-7; unclear D gene. The germline V gene encodes CDR1 LGHDT and CDR2 YNNKEL (reference sequence). This CDR3 comprises 12 residues. DNA of the CDR3: TGTGCCAGCAGTCGGAGCTCCTACAAGCAGTACTTC. Translated: CASSRSSYKQYF.

Ten or more counts support this clonotype. The rearrangement links TRBV7-8 to TRBJ1-5; no reliable D call. In germline, CDR1 is SGHVS, CDR2 FQNEAQ. V was shortened by 2 bases and J by 7 bases, with 9 bases between the two germline ends. The CDR3 consists of 13 residues. CDR3 sequence (DNA): TGTGCCAGCAGCTTACGCGGTCAACAGCCCCAGCATTTT. The encoded protein is CASSLRGQQPQHF.

This clonotype was seen a few times. This chain uses TRBV11-3 with TRBJ1-1, with D possibly TRBD1 on 5 matching bases. The CDR3 runs 14 residues. The germline V and J ends were trimmed by 3 bases and 1 base, with 9 bases remaining between them. Germline V gene lookup returns CDR1 SGHNT and CDR2 YENEEA. The CDR3 nucleotides are TGTGCCAGCAGCTTGGGGGGGACGAACACTGAAGCTTTCTTT. Translation gives CASSLGGTNTEAFF.

In nucleotides, the CDR3 is TGCAGTGCTACGTGGGCGGGAGAGACCCAGTACTTC. Its protein is CSATWAGETQYF. This chain joins TRBV20-1 and TRBJ2-5, with D perhaps TRBD2 (5 bases). Per the germline V gene, CDR1 is DFQATT and CDR2 is SNEGSKA (reference sequence). The CDR3 runs 12 residues. The V gene lost 4 bases and the J gene lost 4 bases, with 10 bases spanning the gap.

The gene calls are TRBV7-6 and TRBJ1-1, with D hard to call. This CDR3 comprises 13 residues. V lost 4 bases and J 4 bases, leaving 10 bases between the germline ends. The V gene's germline CDR1 is SGHVS and CDR2 FNYEAQ. CDR3 in DNA: TGTGCCAGCAGCTGGATGGTAAGCACTGAAGCTTTCTTT. Translated, it gives CASSWMVSTEAFF.

The chain couples TRBV10-3 to TRBJ2-1; D ambiguous. CDR1 is ENHRY, CDR2 SYGVKD, per germline. This CDR3 is built from 11 residues. V was clipped by 4 bases and J by 9 bases, with 7 bases between them. The CDR3 DNA follows: TGTGCCATCAGTGGCGTGCGTGAGCAGTTCTTC. Translating gives CAISGVREQFF.

The chain is built from TRBV19 and TRBJ2-1; the match to TRBD2 covers 10 bases. Germline V gene sequence: CDR1 LNHDA, CDR2 SQIVND (reference sequence). The length of the CDR3 is 14 residues. J was trimmed by 6 bases and V by 6 bases; bases with no gene match: 5. The CDR3 sequence: CASRRGLASNEQFF. In DNA, the CDR3 is TGTGCCAGTAGGCGGGGACTAGCGAGCAATGAGCAGTTCTTC.

The rearrangement uses TRBV19 and TRBJ2-1; D not resolved. This CDR3 contains 14 residues. Deletions cut 5 bases from V and 2 bases from J, with 10 bases between. Per the germline V gene, CDR1 is LNHDA and CDR2 is SQIVND (reference sequence). The CDR3 DNA reads TGTGCCAGTAGTCGGGCGAGTGCCTACAATGAGCAGTTCTTC. Amino acid sequence: CASSRASAYNEQFF.

V usage is TRBV27 and J usage is TRBJ1-1, with 7 positions matching TRBD1. With 5 bases clipped from V and 5 bases from J, the junction kept 8 bases outside the gene matches. Germline lookup yields CDR1 MNHEY and CDR2 SMNVEV (reference sequence). The CDR3 consists of 14 residues. CDR3 sequence (DNA): TGTGCCAGCAGTCACAGGGGAGAATGGACTGAAGCTTTCTTT. It encodes CASSHRGEWTEAFF.

This clonotype was found many times. V and J are TRBV20-1 and TRBJ2-7; D is unresolved. The germline V and J ends were trimmed by 6 bases and 0 bases, with 12 bases remaining between them. CDR1 DFQATT and CDR2 SNEGSKA come from the germline V gene (reference sequence). There are 13 residues in the CDR3. CDR3 protein: CSALIFNSYEQYF. The CDR3 coding sequence is TGCAGTGCCCTCATATTTAACTCCTACGAGCAGTACTTC.

This clonotype was seen at least ten times. The chain joins TRBV7-3 to TRBJ1-1; D is possibly TRBD1 (6 bases). Between the trimmed V and J ends, which lost 2 bases and 3 bases, there was a span of 10 bases. The CDR3 runs 14 residues. Germline CDR1 SGHTA, CDR2 FQGTGA. The chain's CDR3 is CASSLGAGDTEAFF. The CDR3 DNA reads as TGTGCCAGCAGCTTAGGGGCAGGGGACACTGAAGCTTTCTTT.

This clonotype showed up many times. The rearrangement uses TRBV5-1 and TRBJ2-3; TRBD1 agrees at 9 bases. Germline CDR1 reads SGHRS; CDR2 reads YFSETQ. The V gene end was trimmed by 4 bases and the J gene end by 8 bases; junction bases not matched to a gene: 2. This CDR3 has 12 amino acids. CDR3 region: CASSADRGTQYF. In DNA form, the CDR3 reads TGCGCCAGCAGCGCGGACAGGGGTACGCAGTATTTT.

The V gene is TRBV11-2, the J gene TRBJ2-7; the D gene could be TRBD1 or TRBD2 (5 bases each). V lost 8 bases and J 9 bases, leaving 26 bases between the germline ends. Germline-derived CDR1 and CDR2 are SGHAT and FQNNGV. This CDR3 is built from 15 residues. The CDR3 sequence: CASSVGLTPGGTQYV. As DNA, the CDR3 is TGTGCCAGCTCAGTGGGGCTAACGCCGGGTGGGACGCAGTACGTC.